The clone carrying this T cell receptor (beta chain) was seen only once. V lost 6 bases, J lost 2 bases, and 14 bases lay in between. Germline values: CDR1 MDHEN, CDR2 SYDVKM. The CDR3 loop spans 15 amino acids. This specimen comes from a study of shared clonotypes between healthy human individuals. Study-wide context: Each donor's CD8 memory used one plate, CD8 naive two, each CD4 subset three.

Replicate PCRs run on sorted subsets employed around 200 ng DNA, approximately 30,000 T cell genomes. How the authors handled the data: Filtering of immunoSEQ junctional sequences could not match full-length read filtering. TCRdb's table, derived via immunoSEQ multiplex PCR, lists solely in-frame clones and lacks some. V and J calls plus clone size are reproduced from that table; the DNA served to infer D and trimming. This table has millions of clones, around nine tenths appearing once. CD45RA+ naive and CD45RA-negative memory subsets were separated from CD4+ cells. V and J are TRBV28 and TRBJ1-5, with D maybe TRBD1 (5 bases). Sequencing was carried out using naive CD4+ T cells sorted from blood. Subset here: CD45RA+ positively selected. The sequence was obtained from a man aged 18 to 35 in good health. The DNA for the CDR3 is TGTGCCAGCAGCCTCGAGAGGGGACGCAATCAGCCCCAGCATTTT. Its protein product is CASSLERGRNQPQHF.